This T cell receptor beta chain stems from a study of CD8+CD57+ T cells in acquired aplastic anemia. The V and J ends lost 1 base and 3 bases respectively, with 10 bases between them. This CDR3 region has 14 residues. Germline loops: CDR1 LNHNV, CDR2 YYDKDF (reference sequence). This clonotype has a handful of counts. TCR beta VDJ and CDR3 were profiled, and genomic DNA was the template. TCRdb re-called the reads with MiXCR, one entry per CDR3 protein. Of 250,000 to 300,000 distinct CDR3 sequences listed, around 60% are singletons. The sequence came from a human donor with severe aplastic anemia or a healthy control (not recorded which). V gene TRBV15 combines with J gene TRBJ2-7, with D possibly called TRBD1 or TRBD2 (5 bases each). Sequencing was performed on sorted CD4+, CD8+, or CD8+CD57+ T cells (not recorded which) from PBMCs. The CDR3 region is CATSRAEDNYEQYF. In nucleotides, the CDR3 is TGTGCCACCAGCAGAGCGGAGGACAACTACGAGCAGTACTTC.